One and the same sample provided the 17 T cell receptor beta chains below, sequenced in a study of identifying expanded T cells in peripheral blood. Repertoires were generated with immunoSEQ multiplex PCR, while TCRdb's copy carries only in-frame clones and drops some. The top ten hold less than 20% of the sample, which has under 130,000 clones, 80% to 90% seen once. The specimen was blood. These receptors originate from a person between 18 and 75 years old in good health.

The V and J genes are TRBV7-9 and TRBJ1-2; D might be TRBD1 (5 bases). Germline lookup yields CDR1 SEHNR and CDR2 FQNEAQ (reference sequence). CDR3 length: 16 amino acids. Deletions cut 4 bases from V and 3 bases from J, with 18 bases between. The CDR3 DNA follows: TGTGCCAGCAGCTCCCAGGGACTCCTTTCTTACTATGGCTACACCTTC. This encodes CASSSQGLLSYYGYTF. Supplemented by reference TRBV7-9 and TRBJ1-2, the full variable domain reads DTGVSQNPRHKITKRGQNVTFRCDPISEHNRLYWYRQTLGQGPEFLTYFQNEAQLEKSRLLSDRFSAERPKGSFSTLEIQRTEQGDSAMYLCASSSQGLLSYYGYTFGSGTRLTVV.

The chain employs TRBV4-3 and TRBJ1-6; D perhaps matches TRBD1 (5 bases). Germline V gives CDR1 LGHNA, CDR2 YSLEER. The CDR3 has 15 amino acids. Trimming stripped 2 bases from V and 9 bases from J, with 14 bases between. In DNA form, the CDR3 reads TGCGCCAGCAGCCAATCCAGGGTCCGTGGTTCACCCCTCCACTTT. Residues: CASSQSRVRGSPLHF.

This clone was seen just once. CDR3 bases: TGCGCCAGCAGCCAAGCGGGGAGGACTGAAGCTTTCTTT. It codes for CASSQAGRTEAFF. The chain carries TRBV4-3 and TRBJ1-1; D gene ambiguous. V lost 1 base and J lost 5, with 8 bases in between. Germline CDR1 and CDR2: LGHNA and YSLEER. The CDR3 runs 13 residues.

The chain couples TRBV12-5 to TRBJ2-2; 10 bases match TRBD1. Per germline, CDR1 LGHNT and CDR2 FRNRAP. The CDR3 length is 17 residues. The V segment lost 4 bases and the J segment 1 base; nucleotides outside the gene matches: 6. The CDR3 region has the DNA TGTGCTAGTGGTTCCCCCGGGACAGGGGTGAACACCGGGGAGCTGTTTTTT. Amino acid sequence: CASGSPGTGVNTGELFF.

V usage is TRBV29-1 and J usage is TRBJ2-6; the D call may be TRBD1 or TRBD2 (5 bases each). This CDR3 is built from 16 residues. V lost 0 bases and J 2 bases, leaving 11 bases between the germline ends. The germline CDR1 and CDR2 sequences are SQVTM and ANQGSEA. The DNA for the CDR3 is TGCAGCGTTGAAGACCGGGACCCCACTGGGGCCAACGTCCTGACTTTC. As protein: CSVEDRDPTGANVLTF.

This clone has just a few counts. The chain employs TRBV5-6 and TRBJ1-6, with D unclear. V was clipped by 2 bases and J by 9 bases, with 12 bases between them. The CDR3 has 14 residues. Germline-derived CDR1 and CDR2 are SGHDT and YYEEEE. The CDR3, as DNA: TGTGCCAGCAGCTTAGTACAGAAGGGTTCACCCCTCCACTTT. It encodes CASSLVQKGSPLHF. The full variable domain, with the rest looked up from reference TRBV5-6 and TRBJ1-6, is DAGVTQSPTHLIKTRGQQVTLRCSPKSGHDTVSWYQQALGQGPQFIFQYYEEEERQRGNFPDRFSGHQFPNYSSELNVNALLLGDSALYLCASSLVQKGSPLHFGNGTRLTVT.

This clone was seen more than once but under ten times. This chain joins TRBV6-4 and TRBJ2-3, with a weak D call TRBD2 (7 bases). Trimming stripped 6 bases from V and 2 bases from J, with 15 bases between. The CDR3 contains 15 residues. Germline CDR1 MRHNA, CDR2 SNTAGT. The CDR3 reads CASSQGGGATDTQYF. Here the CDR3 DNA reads TGTGCCAGCAGCCAAGGAGGGGGGGCCACAGATACGCAGTATTTT.

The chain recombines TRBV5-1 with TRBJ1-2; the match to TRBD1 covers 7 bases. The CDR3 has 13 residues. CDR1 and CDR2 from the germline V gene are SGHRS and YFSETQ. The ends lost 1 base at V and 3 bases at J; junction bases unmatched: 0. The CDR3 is CASSLQGDYGYTF. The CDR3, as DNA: TGCGCCAGCAGCTTGCAGGGGGACTATGGCTACACCTTC.

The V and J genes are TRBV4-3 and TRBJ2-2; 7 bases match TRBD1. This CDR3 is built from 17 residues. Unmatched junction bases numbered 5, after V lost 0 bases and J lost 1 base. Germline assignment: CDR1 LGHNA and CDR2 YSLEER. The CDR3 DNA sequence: TGCGCCAGCAGCCAAGATACGCGACAGGGGAACACCGGGGAGCTGTTTTTT. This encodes CASSQDTRQGNTGELFF.

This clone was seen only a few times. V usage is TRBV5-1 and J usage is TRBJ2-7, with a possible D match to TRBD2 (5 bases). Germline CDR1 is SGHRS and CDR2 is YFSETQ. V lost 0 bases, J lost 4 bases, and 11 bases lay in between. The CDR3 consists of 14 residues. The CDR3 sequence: CASSLAGKGYEQYF. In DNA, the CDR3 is TGCGCCAGCAGCTTGGCGGGAAAAGGATACGAGCAGTACTTC.

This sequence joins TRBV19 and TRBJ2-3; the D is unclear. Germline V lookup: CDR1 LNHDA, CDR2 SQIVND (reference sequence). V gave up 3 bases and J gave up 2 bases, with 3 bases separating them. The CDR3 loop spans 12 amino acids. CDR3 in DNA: TGTGCCAGTAGTATGGCCACAGATACGCAGTATTTT. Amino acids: CASSMATDTQYF.

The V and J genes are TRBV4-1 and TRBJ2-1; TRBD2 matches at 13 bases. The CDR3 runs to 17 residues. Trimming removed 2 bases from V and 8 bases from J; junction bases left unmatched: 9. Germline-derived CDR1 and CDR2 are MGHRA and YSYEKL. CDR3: CASSQKTSGGRYDEQFF. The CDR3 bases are TGCGCCAGCAGCCAAAAGACTAGCGGGGGGAGGTACGATGAGCAGTTCTTC.

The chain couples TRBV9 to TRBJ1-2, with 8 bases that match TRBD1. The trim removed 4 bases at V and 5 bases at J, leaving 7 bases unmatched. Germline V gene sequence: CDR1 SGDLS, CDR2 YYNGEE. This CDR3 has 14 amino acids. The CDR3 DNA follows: TGTGCCAGCAGCTTTCGACAGGGGACATATGGCTACACCTTC. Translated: CASSFRQGTYGYTF.

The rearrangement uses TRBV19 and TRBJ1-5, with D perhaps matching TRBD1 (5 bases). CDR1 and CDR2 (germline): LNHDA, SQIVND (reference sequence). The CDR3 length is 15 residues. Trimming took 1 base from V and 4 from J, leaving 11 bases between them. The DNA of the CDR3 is TGTGCCAGTAGTATAGCTTGGCAGGGAAATCAGCCCCAGCATTTT. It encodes CASSIAWQGNQPQHF.

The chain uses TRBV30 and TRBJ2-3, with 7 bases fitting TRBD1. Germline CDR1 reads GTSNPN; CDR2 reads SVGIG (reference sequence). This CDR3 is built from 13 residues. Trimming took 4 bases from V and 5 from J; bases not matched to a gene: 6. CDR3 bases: TGTGCCTGGAACAGGGGTGAGGGAGATACGCAGTATTTT. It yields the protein CAWNRGEGDTQYF.

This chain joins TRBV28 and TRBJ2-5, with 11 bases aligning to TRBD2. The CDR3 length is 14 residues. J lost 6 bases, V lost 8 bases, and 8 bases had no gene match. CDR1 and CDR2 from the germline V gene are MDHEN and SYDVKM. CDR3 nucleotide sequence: TGTGCCAGCCAAGATAGCGGGGGGGCCAAGACCCAGTACTTC. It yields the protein CASQDSGGAKTQYF.

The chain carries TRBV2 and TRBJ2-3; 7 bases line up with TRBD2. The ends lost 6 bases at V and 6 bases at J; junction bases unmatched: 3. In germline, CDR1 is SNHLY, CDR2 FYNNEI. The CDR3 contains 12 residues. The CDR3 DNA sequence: TGTGCCAGCAGGGGGGGGGTCGATACGCAGTATTTT. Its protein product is CASRGGVDTQYF.